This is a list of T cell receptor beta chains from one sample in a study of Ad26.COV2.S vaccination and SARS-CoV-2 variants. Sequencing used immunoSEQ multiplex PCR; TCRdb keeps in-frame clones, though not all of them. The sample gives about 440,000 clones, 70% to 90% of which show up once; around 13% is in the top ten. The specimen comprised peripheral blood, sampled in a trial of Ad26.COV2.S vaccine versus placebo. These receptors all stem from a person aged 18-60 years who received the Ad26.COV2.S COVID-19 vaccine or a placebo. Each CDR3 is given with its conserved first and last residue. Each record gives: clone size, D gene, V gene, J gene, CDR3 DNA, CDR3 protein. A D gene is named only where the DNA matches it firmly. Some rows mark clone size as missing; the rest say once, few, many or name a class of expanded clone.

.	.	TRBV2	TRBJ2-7	TGTGCCAGCAGTCTTGGGGACCCCAGGGGTGGCTACGAGCAGTACTTC	CASSLGDPRGGYEQYF
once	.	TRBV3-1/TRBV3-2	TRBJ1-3	TGTGCCAGCAGCCCAGGACAGGGAAACACCATATATTTT	CASSPGQGNTIYF
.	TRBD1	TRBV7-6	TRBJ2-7	TGTGCCAGCAGCTTAAACAGGGGTGATGAGCAGTACTTC	CASSLNRGDEQYF
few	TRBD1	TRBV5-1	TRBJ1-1	TGCGCCAGCAGCACTGGACAGGGCTCGAACACTGAAGCTTTCTTT	CASSTGQGSNTEAFF
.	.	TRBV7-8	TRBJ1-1	TGTGCCAGCAGTTACCGGGGGACTGAAGCTTTCTTT	CASSYRGTEAFF
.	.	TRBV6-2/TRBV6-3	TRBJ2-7	TGTGCCAGCAGTTCCCAGGGGGGCGAGCAGTACTTC	CASSSQGGEQYF
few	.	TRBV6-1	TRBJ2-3	TGTGCCAGCAGTGATCCCCCGTCAGATACGCAGTATTTT	CASSDPPSDTQYF
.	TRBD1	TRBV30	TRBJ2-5	TGTGCCGGGGACAGGGCGGAGACCCAGTACTTC	CAGDRAETQYF
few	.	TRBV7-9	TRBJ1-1	TGTGCCAGCAGCTTAGTAGGTAACACTGAAGCTTTCTTT	CASSLVGNTEAFF
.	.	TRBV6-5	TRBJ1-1	TGTGCCAGCAGTTACGGACCCCTGAACACTGAAGCTTTCTTT	CASSYGPLNTEAFF
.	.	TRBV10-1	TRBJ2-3	TGCGCCAGCAGTGAGTCGATAGGCAGGGGATTTTCAGATACGCAGTATTTT	CASSESIGRGFSDTQYF
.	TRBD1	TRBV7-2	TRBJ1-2	TGTGCCAGCAGCCGCGCGGGGACAGTTTATGGCTACACCTTC	CASSRAGTVYGYTF
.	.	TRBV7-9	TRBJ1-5	TGTGCCAGCAGCTTACTGGGCCAGCCCCAGCATTTT	CASSLLGQPQHF
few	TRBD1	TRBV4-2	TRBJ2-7	TGTGCCAGCAGCCAAGGACAGGGTGGTGAGCAGTACTTC	CASSQGQGGEQYF
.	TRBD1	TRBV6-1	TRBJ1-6	TGTGCCAGCAGTGAGAGGACAGGGGGAGGCTCACCCCTCCACTTT	CASSERTGGGSPLHF
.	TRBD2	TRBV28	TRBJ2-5	TGTGCCAGCAGACCGGGACTAGCGGGAGACCCGGTAGAGACCCAGTACTTC	CASRPGLAGDPVETQYF
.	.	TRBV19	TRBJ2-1	TGTGCCAGTAGCTCCCCTATTGCGGGGCTGGCAAGCTCCTACAATGAGCAGTTCTTC	CASSSPIAGLASSYNEQFF
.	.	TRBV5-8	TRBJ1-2	TGTGCCAGCAGCTTGAGGAGTGGCTACACCTTC	CASSLRSGYTF
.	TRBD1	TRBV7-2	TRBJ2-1	TGTGCCAGCAGCTTAGCGGACAGGGTTTCAAATGAGCAGTTCTTC	CASSLADRVSNEQFF
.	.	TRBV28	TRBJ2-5	TGTGCCAGCAGTCCTCGGGACATAGAAGAGACCCAGTACTTC	CASSPRDIEETQYF
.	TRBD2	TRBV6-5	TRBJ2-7	TGTGCCAGCAGTCGCGGACTAGCGGGAACCTACGAGCAGTACTTC	CASSRGLAGTYEQYF
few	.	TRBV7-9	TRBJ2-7	TGTGCCAGCAGCTTAGCGCTTGGGACTCTATCTTCCTACGAGCAGTACTTC	CASSLALGTLSSYEQYF
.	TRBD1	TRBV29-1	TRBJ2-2	TGCAGCGTTGAACGTCAGGGGGCAGGCACCGGGGAGCTGTTTTTT	CSVERQGAGTGELFF
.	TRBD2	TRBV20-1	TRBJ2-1	TGCAGTGCTAGTAGCGGGAGTCCCCCCTACAATGAGCAGTTCTTC	CSASSGSPPYNEQFF
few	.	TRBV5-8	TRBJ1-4	TGTGCCAGCAGCTTTGGCAGGGACGGCGAAAAACTGTTTTTT	CASSFGRDGEKLFF
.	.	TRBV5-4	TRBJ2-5	TGTGCCAGCAGCTCCACAGGAGGGGAAGAGACCCAGTACTTC	CASSSTGGEETQYF
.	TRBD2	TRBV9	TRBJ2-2	TGTGCCAGCAGCGTAGGGCTAGCGGGAGGGATCGGGGAGCTGTTTTTT	CASSVGLAGGIGELFF
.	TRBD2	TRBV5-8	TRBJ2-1	TGTGCCAGCAGCTCAGGGACTAGCGGGGGTTACAATGAGCAGTTCTTC	CASSSGTSGGYNEQFF
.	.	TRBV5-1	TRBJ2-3	TGCGCCAGCAGCACCGGGACTGACACCACCACAGATACGCAGTATTTT	CASSTGTDTTTDTQYF
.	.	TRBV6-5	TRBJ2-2	TGTGCCAGCAGTATTCCGACCGGGGAGCTGTTTTTT	CASSIPTGELFF
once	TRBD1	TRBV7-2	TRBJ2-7	TGTGCCAGCAGCCCCACGGCCCGGGCCAGGGGGTTAGGTGAGCAGTACTTC	CASSPTARARGLGEQYF
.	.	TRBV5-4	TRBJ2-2	TGTGCCAGCACAAGGGGGGGGACGAAGACCGGGGAGCTGTTTTTT	CASTRGGTKTGELFF
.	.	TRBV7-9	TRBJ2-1	TGTGCCAGCAGCCCCCCAGCGAACCGGGAGCGGAGGCAGTTCTTC	CASSPPANRERRQFF
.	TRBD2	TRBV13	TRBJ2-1	TGTGCCAGCAGCAGTAGCGGGAGTGGCAATGAGCAGTTCTTC	CASSSSGSGNEQFF
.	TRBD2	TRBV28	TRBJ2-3	TGTGCCAGCACCATCCCATCGGGACTAGCGGGAGGTATGCAGTATTTT	CASTIPSGLAGGMQYF
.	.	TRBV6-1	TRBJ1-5	TGTGCCAGCAGTGAGGGATTAGCTCAGCCCCAGCATTTT	CASSEGLAQPQHF
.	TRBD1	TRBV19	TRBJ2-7	TGTGCCAGTAGTATGGGGACAGGGATTGGGTTGGGCGAGCAGTACTTC	CASSMGTGIGLGEQYF
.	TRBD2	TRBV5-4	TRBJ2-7	TGTGCCAGCAGCCCGACTAGCGGGACTACCTACGAGCAGTACTTC	CASSPTSGTTYEQYF
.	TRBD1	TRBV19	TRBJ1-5	TGTGCCAGTAGTGGGAAGACAGGGGCCTCCAATCAGCCCCAGCATTTT	CASSGKTGASNQPQHF
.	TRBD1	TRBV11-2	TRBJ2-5	TGTGCCAGCAGCTTTCTCCCCGGGACAGTAAATCAAGAGACCCAGTACTTC	CASSFLPGTVNQETQYF
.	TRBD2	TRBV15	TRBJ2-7	TGTGCCACCAGCAGATCTAGCGGGAGTCTTTACGAGCAGTACTTC	CATSRSSGSLYEQYF
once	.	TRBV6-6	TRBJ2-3	TGTGCCAGCAGTTTCGACGTGGCAGATACGCAGTATTTT	CASSFDVADTQYF
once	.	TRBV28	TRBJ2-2	TGTGCCAGCAGGACTGGGGGGTCGACCGGGGAGCTGTTTTTT	CASRTGGSTGELFF
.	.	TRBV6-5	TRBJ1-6	TGTGCCAGCAGTTCCCGACTAGATTCACCCCTCCACTTT	CASSSRLDSPLHF
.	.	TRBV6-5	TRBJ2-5	TGTGCCAGCAACCAGGACACCAACCAAGAGACCCAGTACTTC	CASNQDTNQETQYF
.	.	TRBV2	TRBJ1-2	TGTGCCAGCAGTGGGACCGCCCGGTATGGCTACACCTTC	CASSGTARYGYTF
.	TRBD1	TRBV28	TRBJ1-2	TGTGCCAGCAGTTTATTGGGACAGGGTACGGGTGGCTACACCTTC	CASSLLGQGTGGYTF